The clone carrying this T cell receptor (beta chain) was seen more than once but under ten times. Arm-PCR of CDR3 regions with iRepertoire HTBI primers generated TCR beta libraries. TCRdb redid the calling of the multiplex PCR reads with MiXCR, one entry per CDR3 protein. This table holds a few hundred thousand distinct CDR3 sequences, around 23% found once. The data stem from a study of regulatory T cells in long-lasting Graves disease. Noted time point: persistent/refractory GD, antithyroid drugs over 5 years with positive TRAb. PBMC-extracted RNA yielded the TCR library. The starting material was peripheral blood mononuclear cells (PBMCs), obtained when the disease was refractory, from a patient treated with antithyroid drugs. This TCR was sampled from a woman between 40 and 50 years old with Graves disease.

The CDR3 is CASSRLAGVSDTQYF. The CDR3 DNA follows: TGTGCCAGCAGTCGGTTAGCGGGAGTGTCAGATACGCAGTATTTT. The V and J genes are TRBV28 and TRBJ2-3, with 9 bases fitting TRBD2. After removal of 5 bases from V and 4 bases from J, the junction contained 7 bases not matched to a gene. Germline V gives CDR1 MDHEN, CDR2 SYDVKM. This CDR3 contains 15 residues.